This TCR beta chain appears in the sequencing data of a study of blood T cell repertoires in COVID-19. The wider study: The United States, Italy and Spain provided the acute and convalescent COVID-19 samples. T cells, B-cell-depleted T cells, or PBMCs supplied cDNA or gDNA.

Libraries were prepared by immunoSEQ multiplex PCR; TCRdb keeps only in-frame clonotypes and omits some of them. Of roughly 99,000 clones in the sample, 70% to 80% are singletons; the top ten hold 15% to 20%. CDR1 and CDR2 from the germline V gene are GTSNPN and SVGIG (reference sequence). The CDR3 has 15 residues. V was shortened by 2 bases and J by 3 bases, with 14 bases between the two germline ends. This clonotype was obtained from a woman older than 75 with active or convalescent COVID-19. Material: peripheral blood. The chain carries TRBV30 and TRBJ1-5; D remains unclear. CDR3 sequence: CAWSSTASPNQPQHF. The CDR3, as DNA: TGTGCCTGGAGTAGTACAGCTTCCCCCAATCAGCCCCAGCATTTT. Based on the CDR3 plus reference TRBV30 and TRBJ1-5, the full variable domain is SQTIHQWPATLVQPVGSPLSLECTVEGTSNPNLYWYRQAAGRGLQLLFYSVGIGQISSEVPQNLSASRPQDRQFILSSKKLLLSDSGFYLCAWSSTASPNQPQHFGDGTRLSIL.